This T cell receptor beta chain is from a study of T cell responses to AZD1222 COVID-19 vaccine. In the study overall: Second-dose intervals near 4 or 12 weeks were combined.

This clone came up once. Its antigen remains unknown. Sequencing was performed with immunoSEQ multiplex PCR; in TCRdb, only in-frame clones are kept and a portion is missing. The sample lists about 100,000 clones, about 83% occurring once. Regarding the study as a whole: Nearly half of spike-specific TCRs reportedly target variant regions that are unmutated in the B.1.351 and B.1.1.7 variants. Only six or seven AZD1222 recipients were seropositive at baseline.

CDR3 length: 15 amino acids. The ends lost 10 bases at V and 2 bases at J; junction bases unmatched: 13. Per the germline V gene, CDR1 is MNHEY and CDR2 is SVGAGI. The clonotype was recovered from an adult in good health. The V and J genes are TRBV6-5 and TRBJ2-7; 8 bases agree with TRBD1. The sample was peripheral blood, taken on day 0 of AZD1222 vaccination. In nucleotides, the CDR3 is TGTGCCATTTCGTTGGGGACAGGCCCTACCTACGAGCAGTACTTC. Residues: CAISLGTGPTYEQYF.